This TCR beta chain was identified in a study of CD4 T cells in relation to SARS-CoV-2 and coronaviruses. This CDR3 is 12 amino acids long. Clones were read by immunoSEQ multiplex PCR, and TCRdb kept only the in-frame ones, dropping some. In the table there are more than 20,000 clones, 70% to 80% of which are singletons. Notes on this clone: Its antigen is undetermined.

Unexposed donor CD4+ T cells date from about 2011-2018, before the COVID-19 pandemic. The cells were cultured for about ten days before CD4+ T cells were isolated. This sequence originates from a human donor in good health. The sample was CD4+ T cells from PBMCs, cultured in vitro. The chain links TRBV21-1 to TRBJ1-1. TRBV21-1 is classified as a pseudogene. The CDR3 is CARAGGRTEAFF. The CDR3 nucleotides are TGTGCCAGGGCGGGGGGCCGGACTGAAGCTTTCTTT.